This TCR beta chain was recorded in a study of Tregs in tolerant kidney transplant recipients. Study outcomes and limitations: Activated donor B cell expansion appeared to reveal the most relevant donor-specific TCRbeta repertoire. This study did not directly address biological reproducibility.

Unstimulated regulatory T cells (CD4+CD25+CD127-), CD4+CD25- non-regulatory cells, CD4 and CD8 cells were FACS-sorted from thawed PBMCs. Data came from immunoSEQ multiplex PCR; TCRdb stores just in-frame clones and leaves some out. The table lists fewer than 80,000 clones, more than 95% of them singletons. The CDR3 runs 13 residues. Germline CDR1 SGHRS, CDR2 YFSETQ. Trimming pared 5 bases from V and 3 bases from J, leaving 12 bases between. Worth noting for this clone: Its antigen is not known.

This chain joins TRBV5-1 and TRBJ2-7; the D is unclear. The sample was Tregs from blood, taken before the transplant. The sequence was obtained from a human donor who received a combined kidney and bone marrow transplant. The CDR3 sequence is CASRGGESYEQYF. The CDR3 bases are TGCGCCAGCAGAGGCGGTGAGAGCTACGAGCAGTACTTC.